Sequencing of this T cell receptor beta chain was carried out in a study of blood T cell repertoires in COVID-19. Overall study: Sites in the United States, Italy and Spain provided acute and convalescent COVID-19 samples. In each case, the material was cDNA or gDNA derived from T cells, B-cell-depleted T cells, or PBMCs.

In the source study's methods: Reference gene primer amplification in the assay estimated nucleated cell counts. Only in-frame clones appear in the TCRdb table, and some are missing; sequencing was by immunoSEQ multiplex PCR. V and J calls and clone size are as listed in that table; D and trimming were resolved from the DNA. This sample has approximately 150,000 clones, with more than 65% found just once. The TCR originated in a man in his sixties with acute or convalescent COVID-19. Sequencing input: peripheral blood.

CDR3 in DNA: TGCAGCGTAGGACAGGAGGCAACTGAAGCTTTCTTT. This codes for CSVGQEATEAFF. This chain connects TRBV29-1 to TRBJ1-1; 7 bases match TRBD1. The V gene end was trimmed by 6 bases and the J gene end by 5 bases; junction bases not matched to a gene: 6. Germline V gene lookup returns CDR1 SQVTM and CDR2 ANQGSEA. CDR3 size: 12 residues.